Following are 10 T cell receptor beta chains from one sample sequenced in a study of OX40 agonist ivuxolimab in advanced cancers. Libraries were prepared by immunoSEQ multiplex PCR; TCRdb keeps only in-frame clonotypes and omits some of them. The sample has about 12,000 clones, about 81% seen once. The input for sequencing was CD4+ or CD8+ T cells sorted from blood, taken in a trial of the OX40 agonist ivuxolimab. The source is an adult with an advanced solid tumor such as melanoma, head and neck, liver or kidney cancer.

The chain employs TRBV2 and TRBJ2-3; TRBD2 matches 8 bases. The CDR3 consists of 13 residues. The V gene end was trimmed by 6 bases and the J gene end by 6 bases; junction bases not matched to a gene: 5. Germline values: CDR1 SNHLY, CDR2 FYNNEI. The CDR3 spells CASRGTSADTQYF. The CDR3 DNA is TGTGCCAGCAGGGGGACTAGTGCCGATACGCAGTATTTT.

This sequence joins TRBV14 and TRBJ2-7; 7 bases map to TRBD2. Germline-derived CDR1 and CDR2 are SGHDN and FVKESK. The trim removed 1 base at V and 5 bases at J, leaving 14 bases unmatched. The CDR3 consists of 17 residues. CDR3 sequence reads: CASSQGHGREIFHEQYF. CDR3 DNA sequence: TGTGCCAGCAGCCAAGGGCATGGGCGGGAGATTTTCCACGAGCAGTACTTC.

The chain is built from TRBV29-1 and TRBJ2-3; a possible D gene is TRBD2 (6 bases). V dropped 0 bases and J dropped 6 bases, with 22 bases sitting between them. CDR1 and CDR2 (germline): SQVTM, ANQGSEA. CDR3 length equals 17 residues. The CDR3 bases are TGCAGCGTTGAAGATTCGTCTTCTTCTTGGGGGGATGATACGCAGTATTTT. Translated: CSVEDSSSSWGDDTQYF.

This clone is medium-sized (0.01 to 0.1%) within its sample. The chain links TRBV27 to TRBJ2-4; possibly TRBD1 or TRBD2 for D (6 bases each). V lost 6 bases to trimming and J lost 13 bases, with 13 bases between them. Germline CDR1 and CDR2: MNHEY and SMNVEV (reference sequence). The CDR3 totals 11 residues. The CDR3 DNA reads TGTGCCAGCAGATACGGGGGCCAACAGTACTTC. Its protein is CASRYGGQQYF.

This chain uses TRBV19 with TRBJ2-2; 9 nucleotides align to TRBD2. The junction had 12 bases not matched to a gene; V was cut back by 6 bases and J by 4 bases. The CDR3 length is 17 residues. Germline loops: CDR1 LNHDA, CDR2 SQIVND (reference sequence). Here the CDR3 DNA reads TGTGCCAGTAGGGGTTTAGCGGGAGTGTCGGTCACCGGGGAGCTGTTTTTT. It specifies CASRGLAGVSVTGELFF.

CDR3 in DNA: TGCGCCAGCAGGTCGGACAGGGGGCCCGGCTACACCTTC. Protein sequence: CASRSDRGPGYTF. This chain uses TRBV5-1 with TRBJ1-2; 11 bases map to TRBD1. Per the germline V gene, CDR1 is SGHRS and CDR2 is YFSETQ. The CDR3 runs to 13 residues. The trim removed 5 bases at V and 8 bases at J, leaving 5 bases unmatched.

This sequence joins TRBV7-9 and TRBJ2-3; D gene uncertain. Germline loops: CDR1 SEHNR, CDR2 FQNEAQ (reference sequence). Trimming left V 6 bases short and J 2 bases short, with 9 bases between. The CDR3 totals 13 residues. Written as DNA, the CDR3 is TGTGCCAGCAGACAACAAACCACAGATACGCAGTATTTT. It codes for CASRQQTTDTQYF.

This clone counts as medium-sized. CDR3 DNA sequence: TGTGCCAGCACCGGGACCTACACCGGGGAGCTGTTTTTT. Its translation is CASTGTYTGELFF. The rearrangement joins TRBV7-2 to TRBJ2-2, with D tentatively TRBD1 or TRBD2 (5 bases each). CDR1 SGHTA and CDR2 FQGNSA come from the germline V gene. V lost 7 bases, J lost 3 bases, and 9 bases lay in between. CDR3 length: 13 amino acids.

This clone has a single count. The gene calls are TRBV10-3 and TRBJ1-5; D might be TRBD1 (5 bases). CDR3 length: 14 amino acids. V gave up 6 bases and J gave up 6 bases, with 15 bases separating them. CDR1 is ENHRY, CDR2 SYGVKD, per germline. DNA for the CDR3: TGTGCCATCAGACAACCGGGGACCTCTCAGCCCCAGCATTTT. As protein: CAIRQPGTSQPQHF.

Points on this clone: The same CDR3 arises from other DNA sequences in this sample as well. The chain's CDR3 is CASSPGGPGYGYTF. The DNA for the CDR3 is TGTGCCAGCAGCCCCGGGGGGCCGGGGTATGGCTACACCTTC. The J gene is TRBJ1-2, the V gene TRBV7-8, with D tentatively TRBD1 (6 bases). V was pared by 5 bases and J by 5 bases, with 15 bases between. The CDR3 covers 14 residues. The V gene's germline CDR1 is SGHVS and CDR2 FQNEAQ. The full variable domain, completed using reference TRBV7-8 and TRBJ1-2, is GAGVSQSPRYKVAKRGQDVALRCDPISGHVSLFWYQQALGQGPEFLTYFQNEAQLDKSGLPSDRFFAERPEGSVSTLKIQRTQQEDSAVYLCASSPGGPGYGYTFGSGTRLTVV.